This note documents a single T cell receptor beta chain sequence. Per the original methods: Amplified reference gene primers provided the basis for estimating nucleated cell counts. The repertoire was sequenced with immunoSEQ multiplex PCR; TCRdb's copy has only in-frame clones and lacks some. V and J calls and clone size come straight from that table; D and trimming were deduced from the DNA. The profile shows 120,000 to 150,000 clones, approximately 90% of them singletons. The data stem from a study of blood T cell repertoires in COVID-19. The CDR3 sequence is 14 residues long. Trimming pared 4 bases from V and 1 base from J, leaving 10 bases between. In germline, CDR1 is LNHNV, CDR2 YYDKDF (reference sequence).

This TCR was sampled from a human donor in a cohort sampled during active COVID-19. The V gene is TRBV15, the J gene TRBJ2-5; D is ambiguous. The sample consisted of peripheral blood. The CDR3 nucleotides are TGTGCCACCAGCAACACTTACAGCCAAGAGACCCAGTACTTC. This translates into CATSNTYSQETQYF.